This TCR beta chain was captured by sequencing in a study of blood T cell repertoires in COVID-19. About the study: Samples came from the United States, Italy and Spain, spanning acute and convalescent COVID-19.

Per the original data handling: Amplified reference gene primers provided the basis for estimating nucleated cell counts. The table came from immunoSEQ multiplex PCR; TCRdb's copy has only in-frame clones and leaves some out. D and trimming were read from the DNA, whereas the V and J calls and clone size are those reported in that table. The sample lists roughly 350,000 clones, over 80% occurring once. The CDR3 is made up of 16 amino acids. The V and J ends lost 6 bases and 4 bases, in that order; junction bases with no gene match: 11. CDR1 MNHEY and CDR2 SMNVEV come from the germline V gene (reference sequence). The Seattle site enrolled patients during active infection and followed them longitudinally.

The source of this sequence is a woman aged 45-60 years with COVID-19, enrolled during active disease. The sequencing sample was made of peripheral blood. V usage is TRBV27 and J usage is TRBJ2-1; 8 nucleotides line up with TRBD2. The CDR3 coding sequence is TGTGCCAGCAGAGGGGGAGCGGGAGTGGAGTACAATGAGCAGTTCTTC. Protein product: CASRGGAGVEYNEQFF.